This T cell receptor (beta chain) was found in a study of T cells in Graves' hyperthyroidism and ophthalmopathy. RNA transcripts gave rise to amplified TCR beta CDR3 regions. The TCR CDR3 was amplified in a first-round RT-PCR using the HTBI primer set. TCRdb called the multiplex PCR reads again in MiXCR, with one record for every CDR3 protein. Of around 420,000 distinct CDR3 sequences in the sample, 15% to 19% were seen once. This clonotype came up many times. CDR1 is SGHRS and CDR2 is YFSETQ in the germline V gene. The CDR3 spans 14 residues. The ends were cut back, 4 bases at V and 0 bases at J, with 10 bases in the middle.

The sequencing input was blood. This clonotype was obtained from a woman aged 18-30 years with Graves' hyperthyroidism. The rearrangement joins TRBV5-1 to TRBJ1-1, with TRBD1 as a possible D gene (5 bases). CDR3 amino acids: CASSPDSLNTEAFF. Written as DNA, the CDR3 is TGCGCCAGCAGCCCAGACAGTTTGAACACTGAAGCTTTCTTT.